These 29 T cell receptor beta chains were all obtained from the same sample, sequenced in a study of metastatic and nonmetastatic thyroid tumors. TCRdb redid the clone calls on the PCR reads using MiXCR. In the table there are 70,000 or so clones, 14% of which are singletons. Thyroid surgery was preceded by no treatment in any patient. The sequenced sample consisted of blood. These receptors all stem from a male donor with papillary thyroid cancer or a benign thyroid nodule (not recorded which). Some clones in this sample may be carry-over from other donors' samples.

This clone was counted many times. A much larger clone differs from this one at a single base, so this may be a read error. The CDR3 does not end in the conserved phenylalanine or tryptophan, so this is likely a read error. V and J are TRBV6-1 and TRBJ2-5; no clear D gene. The CDR3 is made up of 11 amino acids. Trimming pared 6 bases from V and 5 bases from J, leaving 7 bases between. Germline-derived CDR1 and CDR2 are MNHNS and SASEGT. The DNA of the CDR3 is TGTGCCAGCAGGAGGTCGGAGACCCAGTACCTC. Encoded protein: CASRRSETQYL.

The V call is TRBV18, the J call TRBJ2-1, with D perhaps matching TRBD1 (5 bases). Germline V lookup: CDR1 KGHSH, CDR2 LQKENI. The CDR3 sequence is 14 residues long. V lost 0 bases and J lost 7, with 10 bases in between. The CDR3 nucleotides are TGTGCCAGCTCACCACCGTCAAGGGGTAATGAGCAGTTCTTC. Amino acid sequence: CASSPPSRGNEQFF.

To note about this clone: A much larger clone sits a single nucleotide away, making a read error possible. The sample has other DNA sequences that encode this CDR3 too. The rearrangement links TRBV5-6 to TRBJ2-7; D remains unclear. This CDR3 region has 13 residues. Germline V lookup: CDR1 SGHDT, CDR2 YYEEEE. The V and J ends lost 2 bases and 2 bases respectively, with 8 bases between them. DNA of the CDR3: TGTGCCAGCAGCTTAGGCCCAACCTACGAGCAGTACTTC. It encodes CASSLGPTYEQYF.

The sample holds many counts of this clone. This may arise from a read error, as a much more abundant clone is one base away. The chain combines TRBV6-6 with TRBJ2-2; possible D gene TRBD2, 6 bases. Between the trimmed V and J ends, which lost 2 bases and 11 bases, there was a span of 9 bases. Looked up from germline, CDR1 is MNHNY and CDR2 is SVGAGI (reference sequence). This CDR3 comprises 12 residues. Here the CDR3 DNA reads TGTGCCAGCAGTTACGGGACTGGTGAGCTGTTTTTT. This translates into CASSYGTGELFF.

In its sample, this clone was seen a few times. A read error may explain this, as a much larger clone is one base away. Here the CDR3 reads CASSQPLVGGSYNEQFF. CDR3 in DNA: TGCGCCAGCAGCCAACCTCTAGTGGGAGGCTCGTACAATGAGCAGTTCTTC. The chain carries TRBV4-1 and TRBJ2-1; a possible D gene is TRBD2 (6 bases). The CDR3 loop spans 17 amino acids. The V gene lost 2 bases and the J gene lost 4 bases, with 18 bases spanning the gap. Germline values: CDR1 MGHRA, CDR2 YSYEKL.

The rearrangement links TRBV11-3 to TRBJ2-1; TRBD2 matches at 12 bases. The CDR3 runs to 14 residues. CDR1 and CDR2 from the germline V gene are SGHNT and YENEEA. The ends lost 1 base at V and 8 bases at J; junction bases unmatched: 0. Here the CDR3 DNA reads TGTGCCAGCAGCTTAGGACTAGCGGGGGATGAGCAGTTCTTC. This translates into CASSLGLAGDEQFF.

In regard to this clone: The junction differs from germline at one of its ends, possibly a read error. V usage is TRBV5-1 and J usage is TRBJ1-2; no firm D call. The CDR3 totals 13 residues. CDR1 and CDR2 from the germline V gene are SGHRS and YFSETQ. The CDR3 nucleotides read TGCGCCAGCATCTTGGACCAATTTGTCGGCTACACCTTC. Protein sequence: CASILDQFVGYTF. Full variable domain (missing parts from reference TRBV5-1 and TRBJ1-2): KAGVTQTPRYLIKTRGQQVTLSCSPISGHRSVSWYQQTPGQGLQFLFEYFSETQRNKGNFPGRFSGRQFSNSRSEMNVSTLELGDSALYLCASILDQFVGYTFGSGTRLTVV.

The table lists this clone with many counts. V usage is TRBV29-1 and J usage is TRBJ2-7; D is possibly TRBD2 (5 bases). Germline V gene lookup returns CDR1 SQVTM and CDR2 ANQGSEA. V was trimmed by 4 bases and J by 1 base, leaving 5 bases between them. The CDR3 contains 11 residues. CDR3 sequence reads: CSVGESYEQYF. In DNA form, the CDR3 reads TGCAGCGTTGGGGAGTCCTACGAGCAGTACTTC.

In this sample, this clone turned up many times. The rearrangement links TRBV7-2 to TRBJ2-3; TRBD2 aligns across 11 bases. CDR3 length: 15 amino acids. V was pared by 4 bases and J by 4 bases, with 4 bases of the junction left unmatched. CDR1 is SGHTA and CDR2 is FQGNSA in the germline V gene. CDR3 sequence (DNA): TGTGCCAGCAGCTGGCTAGCGGGAGGTTCAGATACGCAGTATTTT. Its protein product is CASSWLAGGSDTQYF.

This clone was detected many times. V and J are TRBV4-1 and TRBJ2-7; TRBD2 matches at 11 bases. The ends lost 1 base at V and 3 bases at J; junction bases unmatched: 8. CDR1 is MGHRA, CDR2 YSYEKL, per germline. The CDR3 extends over 17 amino acids. The CDR3 DNA reads TGCGCCAGCAGCCAAGCTCTAGCGGGAGGTACAAACTACGAGCAGTACTTC. Residues: CASSQALAGGTNYEQYF.

This chain joins TRBV30 and TRBJ2-3; D is uncertain. The CDR3 covers 13 residues. V was shortened by 6 bases and J by 4 bases, with 14 bases between the two germline ends. The germline V gene encodes CDR1 GTSNPN and CDR2 SVGIG (reference sequence). The chain's CDR3 is CACRVPGSDTQYF. The CDR3, as DNA: TGTGCCTGTAGGGTCCCTGGATCAGATACGCAGTATTTT.

The table lists this clone with many counts. The V and J genes are TRBV19 and TRBJ2-2, with 10 bases lining up with TRBD1. Trimming took 5 bases from V and 6 from J; bases not matched to a gene: 6. Germline-derived CDR1 and CDR2 are LNHDA and SQIVND (reference sequence). The CDR3 contains 15 residues. DNA of the CDR3: TGTGCCAGTAGTCGCCGGGACAGGGGAGCCGGGGAGCTGTTTTTT. It encodes CASSRRDRGAGELFF.

The chain links TRBV6-1 to TRBJ1-3; D is uncertain. Germline-derived CDR1 and CDR2 are MNHNS and SASEGT. Trimming pared 6 bases from V and 4 bases from J, leaving 7 bases between. This CDR3 spans 12 amino acids. CDR3: CASRSVGNTIYF. The CDR3 DNA sequence: TGTGCCAGCAGGTCCGTAGGAAACACCATATATTTT.

In its sample, this clone was seen many times. V gene TRBV28 combines with J gene TRBJ2-5, with D perhaps matching TRBD2 (5 bases). Between the trimmed V and J ends, which lost 5 bases and 5 bases, there was a span of 18 bases. The CDR3 consists of 15 residues. The V gene's germline CDR1 is MDHEN and CDR2 SYDVKM. The CDR3 DNA sequence: TGTGCCAGCAGTCCAATAGGAGCGGAGCCGGAGACCCAGTACTTC. This encodes CASSPIGAEPETQYF.

This clone was seen a few times. Written as DNA, the CDR3 is TGTGCCAGTGGATTACTGGGCGAGCAGTACTTC. Encoded protein: CASGLLGEQYF. The V and J genes are TRBV19 and TRBJ2-7; no reliable D call. Germline CDR1 and CDR2: LNHDA and SQIVND (reference sequence). V was shortened by 8 bases and J by 6 bases, with 11 bases between the two germline ends. This CDR3 region has 11 residues.

In this sample, this clone turned up many times. The chain has TRBV10-3 and TRBJ2-7; 15 nucleotides line up with TRBD2. The CDR3 runs to 15 residues. V trimming: 4 bases; J trimming: 6 bases; junction bases outside the gene matches: 4. Germline loops: CDR1 ENHRY, CDR2 SYGVKD. CDR3 loop: CAISAGLAGGTEQYF. CDR3 bases: TGTGCCATCAGTGCGGGACTAGCGGGAGGTACCGAGCAGTACTTC.

This chain links TRBV10-3 with TRBJ2-7; 7 bases match TRBD2. The germline gives CDR1 ENHRY, CDR2 SYGVKD. CDR3 length: 13 amino acids. Trimming took 6 bases from V and 5 from J; bases not matched to a gene: 7. The CDR3 region is CAISSSGINEQYV. Written as DNA, the CDR3 is TGTGCCATCAGCTCCAGCGGGATCAACGAGCAGTACGTC.

Worth noting for this clone: A read error may be the cause here, since a much bigger clone is one base away. The V gene is TRBV7-8, the J gene TRBJ1-5; 7 positions match TRBD1. Germline V gene sequence: CDR1 SGHVS, CDR2 FQNEAQ. The length of the CDR3 is 14 residues. CDR3 sequence: CANSLSGGNQPQHF. DNA for the CDR3: TGTGCCAACAGCTTATCAGGGGGGAATCAGCCCCAGCATTTT.

Ten or more counts support this clone. The rearrangement joins TRBV9 to TRBJ2-1, with a tentative D call TRBD2 (5 bases). The ends were cut back, 0 bases at V and 4 bases at J, with 20 bases in the middle. From germline, CDR1 is SGDLS and CDR2 YYNGEE. The CDR3 runs to 18 residues. CDR3 protein: CASSVATRGGGPYNEQFF. CDR3 DNA: TGTGCCAGCAGCGTAGCTACGAGAGGCGGAGGCCCTTACAATGAGCAGTTCTTC. Full variable domain (rest looked up from reference TRBV9 and TRBJ2-1): DSGVTQTPKHLITATGQRVTLRCSPRSGDLSVYWYQQSLDQGLQFLIQYYNGEERAKGNILERFSAQQFPDLHSELNLSSLELGDSALYFCASSVATRGGGPYNEQFFGPGTRLTVL.

The chain is built from TRBV19 and TRBJ2-7; D is unresolved. The CDR3 has 14 residues. From germline, CDR1 is LNHDA and CDR2 SQIVND (reference sequence). With 6 bases removed from V and 0 bases from J, the gap between germline ends came to 12 bases. The CDR3 protein is CASSASGSSYEQYF. In DNA form, the CDR3 reads TGTGCCAGTAGCGCGAGTGGAAGCTCCTACGAGCAGTACTTC.

This clone occurred many times. A read error is possible here, since a much larger clone lies one base away. The chain joins TRBV7-3 to TRBJ2-1, with TRBD2 matching 9 bases. The CDR3 covers 15 residues. The germline gives CDR1 SGHTA, CDR2 FQGTGA. CDR3 protein: CASSFASSGTNEKFF. The CDR3 DNA follows: TGTGCCAGCAGCTTCGCGTCTAGCGGGACCAATGAGAAGTTCTTC.

This clone was found many times. The chain joins TRBV20-1 to TRBJ2-1, with TRBD2 matching 10 bases. Germline V lookup: CDR1 DFQATT, CDR2 SNEGSKA (reference sequence). V shed 5 bases, J shed 3 bases, and the junction held 4 bases outside the gene matches. The CDR3 is made up of 14 amino acids. The CDR3 here is CSASVAGGYNEQFF. The DNA for the CDR3 is TGCAGTGCTTCGGTAGCGGGAGGCTACAATGAGCAGTTCTTC.

This clone was recorded many times. This sequence joins TRBV4-2 and TRBJ1-5, with unresolved D. Trimming shortened V by 0 bases and J by 6 bases, and 12 bases separated the two germline ends. The CDR3 runs to 15 residues. Per the germline V gene, CDR1 is LGHNA and CDR2 is YNFKEQ. CDR3 sequence: CASSQDPTLAQPQHF. The CDR3 DNA follows: TGTGCCAGCAGCCAAGATCCCACTCTTGCTCAGCCCCAGCATTTT.

This clone occurred many times. V gene TRBV9 combines with J gene TRBJ1-6; TRBD1 is a possible D gene (5 bases). V dropped 0 bases and J dropped 6 bases, with 7 bases sitting between them. From germline, CDR1 is SGDLS and CDR2 YYNGEE. This CDR3 region has 14 residues. The CDR3, as DNA: TGTGCCAGCAGCGTAGAAGGGACTAATTCACCCCTCCACTTT. This codes for CASSVEGTNSPLHF.

This clone was detected many times. This sequence joins TRBV5-6 and TRBJ2-7, with 8 bases matching TRBD1. The CDR3 covers 15 residues. With V trimmed by 2 bases and J by 0 bases, 4 bases remained unmatched. From germline, CDR1 is SGHDT and CDR2 YYEEEE. The CDR3 here is CASSFRDRSSYEQYF. The DNA of the CDR3 is TGTGCCAGCAGCTTCCGGGACAGGAGCTCCTACGAGCAGTACTTC.

There are many counts of this clone. The rearrangement uses TRBV18 and TRBJ2-3, with D tentatively TRBD1 (6 bases). From germline, CDR1 is KGHSH and CDR2 LQKENI. The CDR3 runs to 14 residues. V lost 6 bases to trimming and J lost 4 bases, with 14 bases between them. The DNA for the CDR3 is TGTGCCAGCTCTCCTCCGGGACACCCAGATACGCAGTATTTT. Protein: CASSPPGHPDTQYF.

Ten or more counts support this clone. The CDR3 spells CSAADRGVNQPQHF. CDR3 sequence (DNA): TGCAGTGCCGCCGACAGGGGGGTCAATCAGCCCCAGCATTTT. This sequence joins TRBV20-1 and TRBJ1-5, with 9 bases matching TRBD1. The CDR3 has 14 residues. The V gene end was trimmed by 6 bases and the J gene end by 3 bases; junction bases not matched to a gene: 6. CDR1 and CDR2 from the germline V gene are DFQATT and SNEGSKA (reference sequence).

This clone was recorded many times. This chain links TRBV5-6 with TRBJ2-6; D tentatively fits TRBD1 or TRBD2 (6 bases each). The CDR3 runs 17 residues. Looked up from germline, CDR1 is SGHDT and CDR2 is YYEEEE. The ends were cut back, 0 bases at V and 2 bases at J, with 12 bases in the middle. This CDR3 is CASSLAARGAGANVLTF. CDR3 coding DNA: TGTGCCAGCAGCTTGGCAGCAAGGGGGGCTGGGGCCAACGTCCTGACTTTC.

On this clone: Additional DNA sequences in this sample encode the identical CDR3. The chain uses TRBV2 and TRBJ2-5, with 8 bases identical to TRBD2. The CDR3 consists of 16 residues. Germline CDR1 and CDR2: SNHLY and FYNNEI. With 3 bases clipped from V and 4 bases from J, the junction kept 10 bases outside the gene matches. The CDR3 sequence: CASSDQGTRYGETQYF. DNA of the CDR3: TGTGCCAGCAGTGACCAGGGGACTAGATATGGAGAGACCCAGTACTTC.